This passage covers 11 T cell receptor beta chains from one sample sequenced in a study of control samples from healthy donors and cancer patients. Sequencing was performed with immunoSEQ multiplex PCR; in TCRdb, only in-frame clones are kept and a portion is missing. The sample carries some 67,000 clones, roughly 86% recorded once. The source material was PBMCs. Every receptor here comes from a man between 60 and 75 years old with lung cancer.

The V gene is TRBV30, the J gene TRBJ2-3; 7 nucleotides align to TRBD1. The CDR3 is 13 amino acids. V gave up 4 bases and J gave up 1 base; unmatched junction bases: 2. Germline CDR1 is GTSNPN and CDR2 is SVGIG (reference sequence). The CDR3 protein is CAWNDRGTDTQYF. CDR3 nucleotide sequence: TGTGCCTGGAATGACAGGGGCACAGATACGCAGTATTTT.

This chain joins TRBV6-5 and TRBJ2-5, with D unclear. The V and J ends lost 4 bases and 5 bases respectively, with 14 bases between them. The CDR3 is 14 amino acids. Germline V gives CDR1 MNHEY, CDR2 SVGAGI. CDR3 loop: CASSLSGPRETQYF. The CDR3 nucleotides read TGTGCCAGCAGTTTGTCAGGACCCAGGGAGACCCAGTACTTC.

The rearrangement joins TRBV6-6 to TRBJ1-3, with TRBD1 as a possible D gene (5 bases). V lost 2 bases to trimming and J lost 4 bases, with 15 bases between them. This CDR3 has 16 amino acids. Germline CDR1 MNHNY, CDR2 SVGAGI (reference sequence). The CDR3 loop reads CASSYKSGTSGNTIYF. In DNA, the CDR3 is TGTGCCAGCAGTTACAAGTCCGGGACCTCAGGAAACACCATATATTTT.

This chain uses TRBV5-6 with TRBJ1-3; D call uncertain. Trimming took off 0 bases at V and 0 bases at J, with 7 bases between the two ends. The CDR3 totals 15 residues. CDR1 is SGHDT and CDR2 is YYEEEE in the germline V gene. The CDR3 DNA is TGTGCCAGCAGCTTGGACCGGATCTCTGGAAACACCATATATTTT. Translation gives CASSLDRISGNTIYF.

This chain joins TRBV27 and TRBJ2-6; D ambiguous. The germline gives CDR1 MNHEY, CDR2 SMNVEV (reference sequence). The CDR3 contains 15 residues. V was trimmed by 0 bases and J by 1 base, leaving 4 bases between them. CDR3 loop: CASSLSASGANVLTF. The CDR3 nucleotides are TGTGCCAGCAGTTTATCAGCGTCTGGGGCCAACGTCCTGACTTTC. The full variable domain, in which reference TRBV27 and TRBJ2-6 provide the parts outside the CDR3, is EAQVTQNPRYLITVTGKKLTVTCSQNMNHEYMSWYRQDPGLGLRQIYYSMNVEVTDKGDVPEGYKVSRKEKRNFPLILESPSPNQTSLYFCASSLSASGANVLTFGAGSRLTVL.

The chain couples TRBV21-1 to TRBJ2-1; the table gives TRBD2 as D, unverified against the DNA. TRBV21-1 is shown as a pseudogene. The CDR3 has 23 amino acids. The CDR3 loop is CASSKVILRTYSGGTTTYNEQFF. In nucleotides, the CDR3 is TGTGCCAGCAGCAAAGTAATCTTGAGGACCTATAGCGGGGGGACAACTACCTACAATGAGCAGTTCTTC.

This clone is a singleton in its sample. The rearrangement links TRBV6-6 to TRBJ2-2; TRBD1 is a possible D gene (6 bases). With 6 bases removed from V and 5 bases from J, the gap between germline ends came to 13 bases. The CDR3 consists of 14 residues. In germline, CDR1 is MNHNY, CDR2 SVGAGI (reference sequence). This CDR3 is CASSRDTRTGELFF. The CDR3 DNA sequence: TGTGCCAGCAGCCGGGACACACGTACCGGGGAGCTGTTTTTT.

V and J are TRBV6-5 and TRBJ2-6; maybe TRBD1 (5 bases). The V gene's germline CDR1 is MNHEY and CDR2 SVGAGI. V was pared by 6 bases and J by 7 bases, with 16 bases between. This CDR3 is built from 15 residues. The DNA for the CDR3 is TGTGCCAGCAGGGGGCATCAGTTGGTAGCCAACGTCCTGACTTTC. This gives the protein CASRGHQLVANVLTF.

The V call is TRBV18, the J call TRBJ2-7, with D perhaps TRBD1 (5 bases). The CDR3 is 14 residues long. CDR1 and CDR2 from the germline V gene are KGHSH and LQKENI. V was trimmed by 0 bases and J by 2 bases, leaving 8 bases between them. CDR3 loop: CASSPPGLTYEQYV. The CDR3 nucleotides read TGTGCCAGCTCACCACCGGGGCTTACCTACGAGCAGTACGTC.

The chain is built from TRBV6-5 and TRBJ1-2, with D maybe TRBD1 (5 bases). CDR1 and CDR2 from the germline V gene are MNHEY and SVGAGI. The CDR3 spans 13 residues. Between the trimmed V and J ends, which lost 6 bases and 4 bases, there was a span of 12 bases. This chain's CDR3 is CASSLGGLYGYTF. The CDR3 DNA reads as TGTGCCAGCAGCCTCGGGGGACTCTATGGCTACACCTTC.

The J gene is TRBJ2-5, the V gene TRBV5-1; D uncertain. Looked up from germline, CDR1 is SGHRS and CDR2 is YFSETQ. The CDR3 loop spans 12 amino acids. With 1 base removed from V and 3 bases from J, the gap between germline ends came to 4 bases. This CDR3 reads CASSLTEETQYF. The CDR3 DNA is TGCGCCAGCAGCTTGACAGAAGAGACCCAGTACTTC. The full variable domain, completed using reference TRBV5-1 and TRBJ2-5, is KAGVTQTPRYLIKTRGQQVTLSCSPISGHRSVSWYQQTPGQGLQFLFEYFSETQRNKGNFPGRFSGRQFSNSRSEMNVSTLELGDSALYLCASSLTEETQYFGPGTRLLVL.